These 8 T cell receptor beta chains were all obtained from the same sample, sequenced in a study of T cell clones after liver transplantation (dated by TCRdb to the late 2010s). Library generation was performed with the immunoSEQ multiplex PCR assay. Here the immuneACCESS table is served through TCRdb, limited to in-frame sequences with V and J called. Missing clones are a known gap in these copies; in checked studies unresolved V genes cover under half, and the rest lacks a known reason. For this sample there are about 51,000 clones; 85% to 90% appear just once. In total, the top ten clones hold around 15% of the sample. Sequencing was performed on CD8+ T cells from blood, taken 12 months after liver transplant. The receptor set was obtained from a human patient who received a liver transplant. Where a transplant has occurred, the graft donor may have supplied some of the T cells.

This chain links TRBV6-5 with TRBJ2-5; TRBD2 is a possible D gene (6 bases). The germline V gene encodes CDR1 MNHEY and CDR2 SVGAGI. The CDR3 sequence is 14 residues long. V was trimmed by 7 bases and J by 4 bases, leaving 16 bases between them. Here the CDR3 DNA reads TGTGCCAGCACCGCCCCCCAGGAGGGAGAGACCCAGTACTTC. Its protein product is CASTAPQEGETQYF.

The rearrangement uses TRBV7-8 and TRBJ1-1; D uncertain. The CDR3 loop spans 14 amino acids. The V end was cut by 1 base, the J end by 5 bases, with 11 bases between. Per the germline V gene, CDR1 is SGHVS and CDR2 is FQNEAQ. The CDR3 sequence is CASSLELIGTEAFF. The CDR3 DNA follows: TGTGCCAGCAGCTTAGAACTAATCGGAACTGAAGCTTTCTTT.

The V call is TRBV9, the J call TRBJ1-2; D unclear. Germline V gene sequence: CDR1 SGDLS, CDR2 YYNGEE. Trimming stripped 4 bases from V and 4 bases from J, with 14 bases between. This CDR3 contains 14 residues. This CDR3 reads CASSPWGGPYGYTF. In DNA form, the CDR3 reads TGTGCCAGCAGCCCCTGGGGAGGGCCCTATGGCTACACCTTC.

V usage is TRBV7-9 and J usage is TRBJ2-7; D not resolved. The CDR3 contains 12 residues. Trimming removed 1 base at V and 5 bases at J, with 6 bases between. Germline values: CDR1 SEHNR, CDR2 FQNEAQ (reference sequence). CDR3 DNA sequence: TGTGCCAGCAGCTTAGAAAAGAACGAGCAGTACTTC. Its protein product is CASSLEKNEQYF.

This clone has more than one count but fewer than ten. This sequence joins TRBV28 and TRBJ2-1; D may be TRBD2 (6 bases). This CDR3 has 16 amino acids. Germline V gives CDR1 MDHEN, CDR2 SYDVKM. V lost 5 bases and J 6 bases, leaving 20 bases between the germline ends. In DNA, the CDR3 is TGTGCCAGCAGTAGCCCGGGACTTCGGACTACCAATGAGCAGTTCTTC. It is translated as CASSSPGLRTTNEQFF.

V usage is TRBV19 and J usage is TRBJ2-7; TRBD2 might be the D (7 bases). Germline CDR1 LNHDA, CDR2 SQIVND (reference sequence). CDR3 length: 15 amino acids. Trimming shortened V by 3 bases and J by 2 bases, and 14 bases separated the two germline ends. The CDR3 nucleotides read TGTGCCAGTAGTATTGGGGGGGCTTCTCCCTACGAGCAGTACTTC. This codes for CASSIGGASPYEQYF.

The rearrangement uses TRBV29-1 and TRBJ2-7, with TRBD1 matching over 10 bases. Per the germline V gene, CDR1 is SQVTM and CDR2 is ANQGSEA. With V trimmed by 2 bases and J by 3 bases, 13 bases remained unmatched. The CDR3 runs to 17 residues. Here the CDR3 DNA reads TGCAGCGTTGAACTCTTCGGCCGGGACAGGGGTTTCTACGAGCAGTACTTC. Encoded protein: CSVELFGRDRGFYEQYF.

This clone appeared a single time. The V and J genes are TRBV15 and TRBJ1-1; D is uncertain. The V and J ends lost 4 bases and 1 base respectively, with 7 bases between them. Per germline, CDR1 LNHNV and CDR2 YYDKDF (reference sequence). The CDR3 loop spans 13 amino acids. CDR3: CATSKTRNTEAFF. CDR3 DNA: TGTGCCACCAGCAAGACCAGGAACACTGAAGCTTTCTTT. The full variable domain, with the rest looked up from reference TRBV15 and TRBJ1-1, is DAMVIQNPRYQVTQFGKPVTLSCSQTLNHNVMYWYQQKSSQAPKLLFHYYDKDFNNEADTPDNFQSRRPNTSFCFLDIRSPGLGDTAMYLCATSKTRNTEAFFGQGTRLTVV.